These 28 T cell receptor beta chains were all obtained from the same sample, sequenced in a study of blood T cell repertoires in COVID-19. TCRdb keeps only in-frame clones here, not all; method: immunoSEQ multiplex PCR. Among around 250,000 clones listed, about 84% were seen once. The specimen sequenced was peripheral blood. The receptors were sampled from a woman aged 80 or over with COVID-19, enrolled during active disease.

This clone was detected only a few times. V gene TRBV18 combines with J gene TRBJ1-2; D possibly corresponds to TRBD1 (5 bases). V lost 6 bases and J 3 bases, leaving 20 bases between the germline ends. Germline lookup yields CDR1 KGHSH and CDR2 LQKENI. The CDR3 contains 16 residues. The CDR3 nucleotides are TGTGCCAGCTCGCCAACGGGGGGACGGGATCACTATGGCTACACCTTC. Translating gives CASSPTGGRDHYGYTF.

V and J are TRBV19 and TRBJ1-5; 10 bases are a match to TRBD1. The CDR3 covers 14 residues. Looked up from germline, CDR1 is LNHDA and CDR2 is SQIVND (reference sequence). Trimming removed 5 bases from V and 5 bases from J; junction bases left unmatched: 3. CDR3 in DNA: TGTGCCAGTAGTCAGGGACAGGGGTATCAGCCCCAGCATTTT. Its protein is CASSQGQGYQPQHF.

The gene calls are TRBV5-1 and TRBJ1-2, with D possibly being TRBD1 (6 bases). V was shortened by 1 base and J by 4 bases, with 14 bases between the two germline ends. The germline V gene has CDR1 SGHRS and CDR2 YFSETQ. CDR3 length: 15 residues. The CDR3 region has the DNA TGCGCCAGCAGCTTGCGTGATGGGGGGGCCTATGGCTACACCTTC. Encoded protein: CASSLRDGGAYGYTF. Full variable domain (outside the CDR3, taken from reference TRBV5-1 and TRBJ1-2): KAGVTQTPRYLIKTRGQQVTLSCSPISGHRSVSWYQQTPGQGLQFLFEYFSETQRNKGNFPGRFSGRQFSNSRSEMNVSTLELGDSALYLCASSLRDGGAYGYTFGSGTRLTVV.

This rearrangement joins TRBV13 to TRBJ1-6; no clear D. The CDR3 is 14 amino acids. Trimming shortened V by 2 bases and J by 9 bases, and 11 bases separated the two germline ends. The V gene's germline CDR1 is PRHDT and CDR2 FYEKMQ (reference sequence). The DNA of the CDR3 is TGTGCCAGCAGCTTACGGGGAGTTGGTTCACCCCTCCACTTT. Translating it yields CASSLRGVGSPLHF.

The chain uses TRBV27 and TRBJ1-2; 7 nucleotides line up with TRBD1. Germline CDR1 and CDR2: MNHEY and SMNVEV (reference sequence). The trim removed 0 bases at V and 7 bases at J, leaving 5 bases unmatched. The CDR3 length is 14 residues. CDR3 bases: TGTGCCAGCAGTTTATCCGGAGACAGGGCTGGCTACACCTTC. Protein sequence: CASSLSGDRAGYTF.

The rearrangement joins TRBV5-1 to TRBJ2-3, with D maybe TRBD2 (6 bases). The CDR3 loop spans 18 amino acids. Per the germline V gene, CDR1 is SGHRS and CDR2 is YFSETQ. Trimming shortened V by 0 bases and J by 0 bases, and 17 bases separated the two germline ends. CDR3 amino acids: CASSLGDSAGLSTDTQYF. Here the CDR3 DNA reads TGCGCCAGCAGCTTGGGTGATTCAGCGGGTTTGAGCACAGATACGCAGTATTTT. The variable domain in full, with the rest retrieved from reference TRBV5-1 and TRBJ2-3, is KAGVTQTPRYLIKTRGQQVTLSCSPISGHRSVSWYQQTPGQGLQFLFEYFSETQRNKGNFPGRFSGRQFSNSRSEMNVSTLELGDSALYLCASSLGDSAGLSTDTQYFGPGTRLTVL.

V is TRBV7-2 and J is TRBJ2-5; 9 bases align to TRBD1. CDR1 and CDR2 (germline): SGHTA, FQGNSA. After removal of 4 bases from V and 7 bases from J, the junction contained 10 bases not matched to a gene. This CDR3 contains 15 residues. The CDR3 reads CASSWNRDREGTQYF. CDR3 DNA: TGTGCCAGCAGCTGGAACCGGGACAGGGAAGGGACCCAGTACTTC.

The chain uses TRBV6-6 and TRBJ1-5; TRBD1 might be the D (6 bases). The V gene's germline CDR1 is MNHNY and CDR2 SVGAGI (reference sequence). This CDR3 is built from 13 residues. The V end lost 8 bases, the J end lost 5 bases, and 13 bases lay between the germline ends. The CDR3: CASELSGDQPQHF. CDR3 bases: TGTGCCAGCGAACTTTCAGGGGATCAGCCCCAGCATTTT.

The genes are TRBV6-1 and TRBJ1-2; 7 nucleotides align to TRBD1. The germline V gene has CDR1 MNHNS and CDR2 SASEGT. The J segment lost 6 bases and the V segment lost 3 bases, leaving 7 bases of the junction unmatched. This CDR3 comprises 14 residues. The CDR3 here is CASSERGRWDGYTF. In DNA form, the CDR3 reads TGTGCCAGCAGTGAGAGGGGGCGATGGGATGGCTACACCTTC.

The chain carries TRBV4-3 and TRBJ1-5, with D tentatively TRBD1 (6 bases). V was clipped by 0 bases and J by 4 bases, with 7 bases between them. Germline values: CDR1 LGHNA, CDR2 YSLEER. The CDR3 runs 14 residues. The CDR3, as DNA: TGCGCCAGCAGCCAAGATCAGGGGAATCAGCCCCAGCATTTT. Translated: CASSQDQGNQPQHF.

The rearrangement links TRBV6-5 to TRBJ1-2, with D perhaps matching TRBD1 (6 bases). Germline assignment: CDR1 MNHEY and CDR2 SVGAGI. This CDR3 region has 15 residues. Trimming took off 10 bases at V and 4 bases at J, with 22 bases between the two ends. CDR3 coding DNA: TGTGCCACCCTCATGGGGGCTCGGGGCTCCTATGGCTACACCTTC. This translates into CATLMGARGSYGYTF.

The chain employs TRBV2 and TRBJ1-1; D gene unclear. The CDR3 runs to 13 residues. The V gene's germline CDR1 is SNHLY and CDR2 FYNNEI. V was trimmed by 7 bases and J by 1 base, leaving 10 bases between them. The CDR3: CASNIRENTEAFF. The CDR3 DNA reads as TGTGCCAGCAATATTCGGGAGAACACTGAAGCTTTCTTT.

This clone was counted between two and nine times. The J gene is TRBJ1-6, the V gene TRBV3-1 (or the pseudogene TRBV3-2); D possibly corresponds to TRBD1 (5 bases). The CDR3 length is 13 residues. Germline loops: CDR1 LGHDT, CDR2 YNNKEL (reference sequence). V was pared by 0 bases and J by 10 bases, with 7 bases between. CDR3 sequence reads: CASSQEGRSPLHF. The CDR3, as DNA: TGTGCCAGCAGCCAAGAGGGGCGATCACCCCTCCACTTT.

This rearrangement joins TRBV3-1 (or the pseudogene TRBV3-2) to TRBJ1-6; D remains ambiguous. Trimming left V 5 bases short and J 8 bases short, with 10 bases between. The CDR3 contains 13 residues. CDR1 LGHDT and CDR2 YNNKEL come from the germline V gene (reference sequence). CDR3 bases: TGTGCCAGCAGCGGCGGGGTGCATTCACCCCTCCACTTT. This translates into CASSGGVHSPLHF.

The CDR3 region is CASSRSSGGNTQYF. CDR3 nucleotides: TGTGCCAGCAGCCGGAGTAGCGGGGGGAATACGCAGTATTTT. The chain couples TRBV3-1 (or the pseudogene TRBV3-2) to TRBJ2-3, with TRBD2 identical over 10 bases. The ends lost 4 bases at V and 7 bases at J; junction bases unmatched: 5. The CDR3 is 14 residues long. The germline gives CDR1 LGHDT, CDR2 YNNKEL (reference sequence).

The chain employs TRBV30 and TRBJ1-2; unclear D gene. Trimming removed 0 bases from V and 4 bases from J, with 12 bases in between. Germline CDR1 reads GTSNPN; CDR2 reads SVGIG (reference sequence). This CDR3 contains 14 residues. CDR3 sequence: CAWSVSHLSYGYTF. CDR3 sequence (DNA): TGTGCCTGGAGTGTGAGCCACCTATCCTATGGCTACACCTTC.

V usage is TRBV2 and J usage is TRBJ2-1, with 10 nucleotides matching TRBD2. From germline, CDR1 is SNHLY and CDR2 FYNNEI. The V and J ends lost 5 bases and 4 bases, in that order; junction bases with no gene match: 2. CDR3 length: 14 residues. In DNA, the CDR3 is TGTGCCAGCAGTACTAGCGGGGTATACAATGAGCAGTTCTTC. Translated, it gives CASSTSGVYNEQFF.

This chain joins TRBV6-5 and TRBJ1-1, with D tentatively TRBD1 (5 bases). CDR3 length: 15 amino acids. The V end was cut by 2 bases, the J end by 3 bases, with 13 bases between. Germline CDR1 MNHEY, CDR2 SVGAGI. CDR3 in DNA: TGTGCCAGCAGTTACAGGGGCGGAGGGCACACTGAAGCTTTCTTT. Protein product: CASSYRGGGHTEAFF.

With respect to this clone: The sample has other DNA sequences that encode this CDR3 too. The chain carries TRBV28 and TRBJ1-5; maybe TRBD1 (6 bases). This CDR3 has 15 amino acids. Germline CDR1 and CDR2: MDHEN and SYDVKM. V dropped 3 bases and J dropped 4 bases, with 13 bases sitting between them. CDR3 region: CASSFSGQINQPQHF. CDR3 sequence (DNA): TGTGCCAGCAGTTTTTCCGGACAGATTAATCAGCCCCAGCATTTT.

The V and J genes are TRBV7-2 and TRBJ1-2; 10 bases align to TRBD1. With 5 bases clipped from V and 0 bases from J, the junction kept 12 bases outside the gene matches. Germline CDR1 SGHTA, CDR2 FQGNSA. The CDR3 spans 18 residues. In DNA, the CDR3 is TGTGCCAGCAGCCCGATGGACAGGGGGTACATCACTAACTATGGCTACACCTTC. This encodes CASSPMDRGYITNYGYTF.

The chain joins TRBV4-1 to TRBJ1-1; D might be TRBD1 (6 bases). Trimming took off 4 bases at V and 3 bases at J, with 18 bases between the two ends. CDR1 is MGHRA and CDR2 is YSYEKL in the germline V gene. This CDR3 is built from 16 residues. For the CDR3, the DNA is TGCGCCAGCAGCCGAGGCCGTAGGGCAGGGGACACTGAAGCTTTCTTT. This encodes CASSRGRRAGDTEAFF.

V and J are TRBV28 and TRBJ1-5; D ambiguous. CDR1 is MDHEN, CDR2 SYDVKM, per germline. This CDR3 is built from 14 residues. V shed 2 bases and J shed 2 bases, with 7 bases lying between them. The CDR3 DNA follows: TGTGCCAGCAGTTTACCCGGGGGCAATCAGCCCCAGCATTTT. This gives the protein CASSLPGGNQPQHF.

This chain uses TRBV30 with TRBJ2-6; D unresolved. Germline V gene lookup returns CDR1 GTSNPN and CDR2 SVGIG (reference sequence). Trimming left V 5 bases short and J 1 base short, with 6 bases between. This CDR3 is 13 amino acids long. CDR3 residues: CAWGKSGANVLTF. The CDR3 DNA is TGTGCCTGGGGCAAATCTGGGGCCAACGTCCTGACTTTC.

The chain employs TRBV6-5 and TRBJ2-1; no reliable D call. CDR3 size: 15 residues. V was clipped by 8 bases and J by 0 bases, with 14 bases between them. Germline V gives CDR1 MNHEY, CDR2 SVGAGI. The CDR3 bases are TGTGCCAGCCTAATAATGCCGGTCTCCTACAATGAGCAGTTCTTC. Encoded protein: CASLIMPVSYNEQFF.

The chain recombines TRBV10-3 with TRBJ1-3, with D uncertain. This CDR3 has 14 amino acids. Between the trimmed V and J ends, which lost 3 bases and 4 bases, there was a span of 10 bases. In germline, CDR1 is ENHRY, CDR2 SYGVKD. The CDR3 DNA reads as TGTGCCATCAGTGACAGCCGCGGAGGAAACACCATATATTTT. This codes for CAISDSRGGNTIYF.

The chain combines TRBV24-1 with TRBJ2-5, with D perhaps matching TRBD1 (6 bases). The CDR3 loop spans 13 amino acids. V dropped 3 bases and J dropped 2 bases, with 6 bases sitting between them. Germline loops: CDR1 KGHDR, CDR2 SFDVKD. CDR3 loop: CATSDGQQETQYF. CDR3 sequence (DNA): TGTGCCACCAGTGATGGACAGCAAGAGACCCAGTACTTC.

The J gene is TRBJ1-5, the V gene TRBV21-1; the DNA was not used to check the table's D call, TRBD1. TRBV21-1 is labeled a pseudogene. CDR3 length equals 19 residues. The CDR3 loop is CASSNHFRQGRRFNQPQHF. CDR3 DNA sequence: TGTGCCAGCAGCAACCATTTTCGGCAGGGCAGGCGATTCAATCAGCCCCAGCATTTT.

In nucleotides, the CDR3 is TGTGCCTGGAGTCCAATCTACAGGGGACGAAATGAAAAACTGTTTTTT. It encodes CAWSPIYRGRNEKLFF. This chain joins TRBV30 and TRBJ1-4, with 7 bases matching TRBD1. The CDR3 loop spans 16 amino acids. The trim removed 2 bases at V and 5 bases at J, leaving 11 bases unmatched. Germline loops: CDR1 GTSNPN, CDR2 SVGIG (reference sequence).